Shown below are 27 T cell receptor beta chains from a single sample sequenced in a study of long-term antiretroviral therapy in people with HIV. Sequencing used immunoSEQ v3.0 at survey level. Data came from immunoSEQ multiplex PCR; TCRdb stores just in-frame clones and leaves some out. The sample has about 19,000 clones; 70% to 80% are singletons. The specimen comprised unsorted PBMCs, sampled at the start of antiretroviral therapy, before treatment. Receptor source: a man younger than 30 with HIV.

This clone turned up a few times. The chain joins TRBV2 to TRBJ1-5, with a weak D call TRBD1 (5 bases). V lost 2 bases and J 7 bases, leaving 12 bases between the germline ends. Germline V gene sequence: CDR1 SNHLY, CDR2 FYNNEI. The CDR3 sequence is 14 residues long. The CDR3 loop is CASSELRGRQPQHF. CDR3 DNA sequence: TGTGCCAGCAGTGAATTGAGGGGTCGGCAGCCCCAGCATTTT.

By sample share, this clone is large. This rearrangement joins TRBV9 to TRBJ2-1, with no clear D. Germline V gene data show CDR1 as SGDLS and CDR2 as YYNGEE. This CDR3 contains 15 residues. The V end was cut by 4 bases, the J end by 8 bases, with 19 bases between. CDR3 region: CASSSHSRASDEQFF. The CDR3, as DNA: TGTGCCAGCAGCTCGCATAGTCGGGCTTCGGATGAGCAGTTCTTC.

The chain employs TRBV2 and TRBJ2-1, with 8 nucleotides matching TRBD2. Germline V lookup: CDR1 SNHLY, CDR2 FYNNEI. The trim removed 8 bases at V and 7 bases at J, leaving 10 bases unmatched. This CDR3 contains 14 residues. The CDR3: CASLLQREMNEQFF. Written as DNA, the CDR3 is TGTGCCAGCTTATTGCAGCGGGAGATGAATGAGCAGTTCTTC.

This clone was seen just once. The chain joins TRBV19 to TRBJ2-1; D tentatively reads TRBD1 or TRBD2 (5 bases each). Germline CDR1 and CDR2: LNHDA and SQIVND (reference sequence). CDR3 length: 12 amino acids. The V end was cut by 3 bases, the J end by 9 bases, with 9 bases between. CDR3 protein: CASSMGVSEQFF. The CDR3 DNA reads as TGTGCCAGTAGTATGGGGGTCAGTGAGCAGTTCTTC.

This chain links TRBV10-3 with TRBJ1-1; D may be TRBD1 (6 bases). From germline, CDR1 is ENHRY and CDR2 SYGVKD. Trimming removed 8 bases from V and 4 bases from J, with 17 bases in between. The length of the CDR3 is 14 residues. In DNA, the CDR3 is TGTGCCATCGGGGTAGGGGGGGAAAGCACTGAAGCTTTCTTT. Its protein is CAIGVGGESTEAFF.

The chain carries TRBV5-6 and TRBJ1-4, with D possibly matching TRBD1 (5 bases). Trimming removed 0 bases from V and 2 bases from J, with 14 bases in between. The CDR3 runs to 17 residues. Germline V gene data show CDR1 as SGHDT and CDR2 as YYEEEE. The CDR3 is CASSLAGDSMTNEKLFF. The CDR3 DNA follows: TGTGCCAGCAGCTTGGCCGGTGACAGTATGACTAATGAAAAACTGTTTTTT.

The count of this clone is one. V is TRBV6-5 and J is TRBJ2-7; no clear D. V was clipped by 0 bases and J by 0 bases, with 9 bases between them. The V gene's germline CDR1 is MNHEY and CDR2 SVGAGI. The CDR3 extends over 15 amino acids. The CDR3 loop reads CASSYSFDPSYEQYF. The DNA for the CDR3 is TGTGCCAGCAGTTACTCTTTTGACCCCTCCTACGAGCAGTACTTC.

CDR3 sequence (DNA): TGTGCCAGTAGTAATCCGGGACCAGGCACAGATACGCAGTATTTT. This encodes CASSNPGPGTDTQYF. The chain links TRBV19 to TRBJ2-3, with D possibly called TRBD1 or TRBD2 (5 bases each). Looked up from germline, CDR1 is LNHDA and CDR2 is SQIVND (reference sequence). The CDR3 covers 15 residues. With 4 bases removed from V and 1 base from J, the gap between germline ends came to 12 bases.

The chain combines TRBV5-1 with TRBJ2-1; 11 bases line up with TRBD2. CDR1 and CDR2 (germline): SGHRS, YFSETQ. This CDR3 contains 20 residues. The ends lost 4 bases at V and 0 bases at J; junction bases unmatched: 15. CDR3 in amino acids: CASSDVPGLAEKGSYNEQFF. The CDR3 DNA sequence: TGCGCCAGCAGCGACGTCCCGGGACTAGCGGAGAAGGGCTCCTACAATGAGCAGTTCTTC.

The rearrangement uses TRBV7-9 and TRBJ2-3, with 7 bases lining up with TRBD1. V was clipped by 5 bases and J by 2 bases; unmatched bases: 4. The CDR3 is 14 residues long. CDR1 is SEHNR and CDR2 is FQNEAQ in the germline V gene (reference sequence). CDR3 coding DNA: TGTGCCAGCAGCCCCGGGACAGACACAGATACGCAGTATTTT. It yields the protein CASSPGTDTDTQYF.

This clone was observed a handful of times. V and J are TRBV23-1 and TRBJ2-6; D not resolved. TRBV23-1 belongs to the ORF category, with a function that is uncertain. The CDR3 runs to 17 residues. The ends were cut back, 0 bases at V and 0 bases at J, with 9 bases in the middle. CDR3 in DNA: TGCGCCAGCAGTCAATCCGTCGAGTCCTCTGGGGCCAACGTCCTGACTTTC. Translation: CASSQSVESSGANVLTF.

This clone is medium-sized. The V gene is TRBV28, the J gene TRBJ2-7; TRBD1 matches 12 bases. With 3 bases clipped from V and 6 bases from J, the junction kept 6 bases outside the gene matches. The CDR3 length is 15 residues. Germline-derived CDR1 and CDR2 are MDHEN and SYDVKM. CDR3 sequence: CASSLDGTGGTEQYF. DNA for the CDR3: TGTGCCAGCAGTTTGGATGGGACAGGGGGCACCGAGCAGTACTTC.

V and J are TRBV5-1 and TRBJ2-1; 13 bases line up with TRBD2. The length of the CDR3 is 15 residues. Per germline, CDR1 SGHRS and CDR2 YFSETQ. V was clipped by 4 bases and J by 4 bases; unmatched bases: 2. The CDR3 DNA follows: TGCGCCAGCAGCCAGGGACTAGCGGGATACAATGAGCAGTTCTTC. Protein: CASSQGLAGYNEQFF.

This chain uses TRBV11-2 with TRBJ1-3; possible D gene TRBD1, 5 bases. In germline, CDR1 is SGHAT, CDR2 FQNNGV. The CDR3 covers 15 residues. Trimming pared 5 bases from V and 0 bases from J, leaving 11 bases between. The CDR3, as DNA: TGTGCCAGCAGCGTGGGACTGAACTCTGGAAACACCATATATTTT. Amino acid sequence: CASSVGLNSGNTIYF.

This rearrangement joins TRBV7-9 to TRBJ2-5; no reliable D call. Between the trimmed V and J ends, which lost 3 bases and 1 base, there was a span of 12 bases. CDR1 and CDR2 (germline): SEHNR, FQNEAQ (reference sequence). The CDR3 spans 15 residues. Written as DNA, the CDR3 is TGTGCCAGCAGCTTCTCTGGACCACCCCAAGAGACCCAGTACTTC. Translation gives CASSFSGPPQETQYF.

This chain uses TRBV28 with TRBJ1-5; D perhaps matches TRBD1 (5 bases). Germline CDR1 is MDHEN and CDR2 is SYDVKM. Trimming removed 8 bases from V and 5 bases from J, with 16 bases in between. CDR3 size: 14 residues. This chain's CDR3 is CASVTGTTHQPQHF. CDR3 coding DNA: TGTGCCAGCGTTACCGGGACCACCCATCAGCCCCAGCATTTT.

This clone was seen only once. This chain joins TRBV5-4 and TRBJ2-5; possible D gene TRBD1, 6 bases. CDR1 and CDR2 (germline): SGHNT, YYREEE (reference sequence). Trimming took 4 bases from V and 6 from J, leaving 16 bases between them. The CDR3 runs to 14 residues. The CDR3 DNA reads TGTGCCAGCAGCGGAAGGGACAATCTAAAGACCCAGTACTTC. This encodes CASSGRDNLKTQYF. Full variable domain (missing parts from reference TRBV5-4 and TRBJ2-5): ETGVTQSPTHLIKTRGQQVTLRCSSQSGHNTVSWYQQALGQGPQFIFQYYREEENGRGNFPPRFSGLQFPNYSSELNVNALELDDSALYLCASSGRDNLKTQYFGPGTRLLVL.

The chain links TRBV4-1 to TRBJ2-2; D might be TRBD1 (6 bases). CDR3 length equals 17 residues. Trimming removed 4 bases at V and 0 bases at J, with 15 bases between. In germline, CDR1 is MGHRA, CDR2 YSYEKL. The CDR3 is CASSLSGTGPNTGELFF. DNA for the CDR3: TGCGCCAGCAGCCTTTCAGGAACAGGGCCGAACACCGGGGAGCTGTTTTTT.

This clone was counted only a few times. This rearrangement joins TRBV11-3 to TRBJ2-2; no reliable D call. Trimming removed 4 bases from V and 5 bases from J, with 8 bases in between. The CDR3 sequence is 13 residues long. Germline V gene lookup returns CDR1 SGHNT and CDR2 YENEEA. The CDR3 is CASSSLGTGELFF. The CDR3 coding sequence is TGTGCCAGCAGCTCCTTGGGGACCGGGGAGCTGTTTTTT.

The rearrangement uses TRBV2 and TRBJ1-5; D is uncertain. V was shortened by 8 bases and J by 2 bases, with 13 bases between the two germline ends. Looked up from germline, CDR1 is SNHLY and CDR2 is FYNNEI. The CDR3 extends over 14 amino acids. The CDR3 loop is CASSEGRGNQPQHF. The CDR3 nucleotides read TGTGCCAGCTCGGAGGGTAGGGGCAATCAGCCCCAGCATTTT.

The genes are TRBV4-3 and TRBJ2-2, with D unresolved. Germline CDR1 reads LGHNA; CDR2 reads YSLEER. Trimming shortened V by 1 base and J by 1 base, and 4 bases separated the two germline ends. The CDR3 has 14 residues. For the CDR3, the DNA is TGCGCCAGCAGCCAAGCCCTGAACACCGGGGAGCTGTTTTTT. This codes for CASSQALNTGELFF.

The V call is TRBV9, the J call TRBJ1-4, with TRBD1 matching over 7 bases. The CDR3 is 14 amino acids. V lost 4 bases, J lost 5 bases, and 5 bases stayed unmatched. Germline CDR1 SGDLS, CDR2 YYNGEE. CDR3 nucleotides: TGTGCCAGCAGCCCCCGGGACAGAAATGAAAAACTGTTTTTT. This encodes CASSPRDRNEKLFF.

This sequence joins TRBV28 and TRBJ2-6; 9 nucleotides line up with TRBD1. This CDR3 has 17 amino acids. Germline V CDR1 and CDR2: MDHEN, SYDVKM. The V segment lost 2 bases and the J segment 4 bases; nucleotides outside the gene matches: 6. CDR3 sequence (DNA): TGTGCCAGCAGTTTAGAAGGACAGGGGTCCGGGGCCAACGTCCTGACTTTC. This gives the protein CASSLEGQGSGANVLTF.

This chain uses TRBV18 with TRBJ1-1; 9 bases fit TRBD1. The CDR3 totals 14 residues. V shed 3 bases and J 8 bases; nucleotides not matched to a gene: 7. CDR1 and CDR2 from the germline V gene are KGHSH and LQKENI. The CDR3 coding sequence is TGTGCCAGCTCACCTCAACAGGGGGCACAAGAAGCTTTCTTT. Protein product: CASSPQQGAQEAFF. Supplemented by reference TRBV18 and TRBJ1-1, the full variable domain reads NAGVMQNPRHLVRRRGQEARLRCSPMKGHSHVYWYRQLPEEGLKFMVYLQKENIIDESGMPKERFSAEFPKEGPSILRIQQVVRGDSAAYFCASSPQQGAQEAFFGQGTRLTVV.

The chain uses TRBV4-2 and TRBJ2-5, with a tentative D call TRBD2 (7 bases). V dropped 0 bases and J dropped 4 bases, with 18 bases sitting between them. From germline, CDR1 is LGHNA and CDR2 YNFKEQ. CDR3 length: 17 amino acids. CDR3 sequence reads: CASSQDFGRGPPETQYF. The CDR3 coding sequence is TGTGCCAGCAGCCAAGATTTCGGGCGGGGGCCCCCAGAGACCCAGTACTTC.

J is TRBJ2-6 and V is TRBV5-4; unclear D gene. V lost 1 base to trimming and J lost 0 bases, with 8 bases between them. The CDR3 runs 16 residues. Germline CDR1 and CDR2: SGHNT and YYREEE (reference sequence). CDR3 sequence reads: CASSLIKSSGANVLTF. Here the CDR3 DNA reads TGTGCCAGCAGCTTGATTAAGAGCTCTGGGGCCAACGTCCTGACTTTC.

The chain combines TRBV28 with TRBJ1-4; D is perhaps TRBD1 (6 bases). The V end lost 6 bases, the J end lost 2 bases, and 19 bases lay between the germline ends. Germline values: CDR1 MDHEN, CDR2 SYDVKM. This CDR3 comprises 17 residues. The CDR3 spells CASRRRGGRHTNEKLFF. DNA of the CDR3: TGTGCCAGCAGACGGCGGGGGGGCCGCCACACTAATGAAAAACTGTTTTTT.